This TCR beta chain stems from a study of shared clonotypes between healthy human individuals. About the study: Researchers assigned three CD4 naive, three CD4 memory, two CD8 naive and one CD8 memory plate to each donor.

The authors split each subset's genomic DNA evenly across several immunoSEQ plates. Profiling relied on immunoSEQ multiplex PCR, and the TCRdb table lists in-frame clones only, not all of them. The sample holds around 550,000 clones, 90% to 96% seen once. All participating donors were Caucasian adults from Nashville, Tennessee. This clone was seen just once. Sequenced sample: naive CD4+ T cells sorted from blood. The subset was: CD45RA+ positively selected. The clonotype was recovered from a woman aged 25 to 45 in good health.

CDR3 coding DNA: TGTGCCAGCAGCCTAGGGCCCAACTCCTACAATGAGCAGTTCTTC. Protein: CASSLGPNSYNEQFF. J is TRBJ2-1 and V is TRBV5-4; D call uncertain. V dropped 4 bases and J dropped 0 bases, with 11 bases sitting between them. CDR1 SGHNT and CDR2 YYREEE come from the germline V gene (reference sequence). CDR3 size: 15 residues.